The next 15 T cell receptor beta chains were all read from a single sample in a study of blood T cell repertoires in COVID-19. Method: immunoSEQ multiplex PCR; TCRdb's copy keeps in-frame clones and lacks some. The sample yields 50,000 to 70,000 clones, around 90% seen once. Sample: peripheral blood. The receptors here all came from a human donor with active COVID-19. The donor label of this sample is uncertain.

The chain uses TRBV7-2 and TRBJ1-2, with TRBD1 as a possible D gene (5 bases). V was shortened by 4 bases and J by 0 bases, with 18 bases between the two germline ends. CDR1 and CDR2 from the germline V gene are SGHTA and FQGNSA. This CDR3 is built from 17 residues. The CDR3 DNA follows: TGTGCCAGCAGCTCCCCCTGGGGCAGGCACACTAACTATGGCTACACCTTC. Residues: CASSSPWGRHTNYGYTF.

The chain carries TRBV5-4 and TRBJ2-7; weak D call: TRBD1 (5 bases). V lost 4 bases and J lost 6, with 14 bases in between. The germline V gene has CDR1 SGHNT and CDR2 YYREEE (reference sequence). This CDR3 is built from 13 residues. The CDR3 is CASSNHAGREQYF. CDR3 nucleotide sequence: TGTGCCAGCAGCAACCACGCAGGGCGCGAGCAGTACTTC.

This clone occurred a few times. The V call is TRBV10-1, the J call TRBJ2-7, with TRBD1 matching over 9 bases. The CDR3 consists of 13 residues. J was trimmed by 3 bases and V by 6 bases; bases with no gene match: 3. Germline V gene data show CDR1 as WNHNN and CDR2 as SYGVQD (reference sequence). CDR3 in amino acids: CASSRGQGYEQYF. CDR3 nucleotide sequence: TGCGCCAGCAGCCGGGGACAGGGCTACGAGCAGTACTTC.

V usage is TRBV9 and J usage is TRBJ2-2, with TRBD2 matching over 10 bases. V was clipped by 3 bases and J by 5 bases; unmatched bases: 10. Looked up from germline, CDR1 is SGDLS and CDR2 is YYNGEE. This CDR3 spans 17 amino acids. DNA for the CDR3: TGTGCCAGCAGCGGAGGACCTAGCGGGAGAGGAACCGGGGAGCTGTTTTTT. This translates into CASSGGPSGRGTGELFF.

This chain connects TRBV14 to TRBJ2-3; TRBD2 aligns across 9 bases. CDR3 size: 17 residues. V gave up 4 bases and J gave up 6 bases; unmatched junction bases: 14. Germline V lookup: CDR1 SGHDN, CDR2 FVKESK. The CDR3 loop is CASSPYIAGEGADTQYF. CDR3 bases: TGTGCCAGCAGCCCCTACATAGCGGGAGAGGGGGCGGATACGCAGTATTTT.

The chain joins TRBV4-3 to TRBJ2-1; D possibly corresponds to TRBD2 (6 bases). CDR3 length: 17 amino acids. CDR1 is LGHNA, CDR2 YSLEER, per germline. V lost 4 bases to trimming and J lost 7 bases, with 23 bases between them. The CDR3 loop reads CASSRYAGTGPGNEQFF. Written as DNA, the CDR3 is TGCGCCAGCAGCCGTTACGCGGGGACTGGGCCTGGTAATGAGCAGTTCTTC.

CDR3 nucleotides: TGTGCTAGTGGTTTGTTCGACAAACCGGGATTGGATGAAAAACTGTTTTTT. It specifies CASGLFDKPGLDEKLFF. The rearrangement links TRBV12-5 to TRBJ1-4; D call uncertain. The CDR3 is made up of 17 amino acids. With 2 bases removed from V and 6 bases from J, the gap between germline ends came to 19 bases. Germline V CDR1 and CDR2: LGHNT, FRNRAP.

V is TRBV5-1 and J is TRBJ2-2, with D perhaps TRBD1 (5 bases). The CDR3 is made up of 16 amino acids. The ends were cut back, 3 bases at V and 3 bases at J, with 15 bases in the middle. The germline V gene encodes CDR1 SGHRS and CDR2 YFSETQ. The CDR3 nucleotides read TGCGCCAGCAGCTGGACCCCGCAGGGATACACCGGGGAGCTGTTTTTT. Translated, it gives CASSWTPQGYTGELFF.

V usage is TRBV10-1 and J usage is TRBJ2-1; 10 nucleotides align to TRBD2. The CDR3 runs to 18 residues. V gave up 7 bases and J gave up 0 bases; unmatched junction bases: 12. CDR1 is WNHNN and CDR2 is SYGVQD in the germline V gene (reference sequence). The CDR3 loop reads CASIPGLAVLSSYNEQFF. CDR3 nucleotide sequence: TGCGCCAGCATCCCCGGACTAGCGGTGCTGAGCTCCTACAATGAGCAGTTCTTC.

The chain couples TRBV19 to TRBJ2-2; 7 nucleotides agree with TRBD1. The CDR3 length is 15 residues. V lost 3 bases to trimming and J lost 1 base; unmatched junction nucleotides: 2. Germline V lookup: CDR1 LNHDA, CDR2 SQIVND (reference sequence). The CDR3 DNA sequence: TGTGCCAGTAGTATCACAGGGGTGAACACCGGGGAGCTGTTTTTT. Protein product: CASSITGVNTGELFF.

The genes are TRBV27 and TRBJ1-4, with D maybe TRBD1 (6 bases). With 3 bases removed from V and 0 bases from J, the gap between germline ends came to 8 bases. This CDR3 has 15 amino acids. Germline V gives CDR1 MNHEY, CDR2 SMNVEV (reference sequence). The CDR3 nucleotides read TGTGCCAGCAGTTTCGACAGGTCAACTAATGAAAAACTGTTTTTT. Residues: CASSFDRSTNEKLFF.

This rearrangement joins TRBV7-2 to TRBJ2-7, with 14 bases aligning to TRBD2. The CDR3 is 16 amino acids. The ends lost 2 bases at V and 5 bases at J; junction bases unmatched: 5. Germline loops: CDR1 SGHTA, CDR2 FQGNSA. CDR3: CASSLTPGLAGDEQYF. CDR3 in DNA: TGTGCCAGCAGCTTAACCCCGGGACTAGCGGGAGACGAGCAGTACTTC.

This clone was seen just once. The genes are TRBV12-5 and TRBJ1-4; no clear D. Germline V CDR1 and CDR2: LGHNT, FRNRAP. Trimming took 2 bases from V and 11 from J, leaving 21 bases between them. CDR3 length: 16 residues. For the CDR3, the DNA is TGTGCTAGTGGTTTGAGGTCCCGGCACCCAGGCGCGAAACTGTTTTTT. Its translation is CASGLRSRHPGAKLFF.

The CDR3 DNA sequence: TGTGCCAGCAGCTTGCCACGACAGGGTGGACAAGAGACCCAGTACTTC. Encoded protein: CASSLPRQGGQETQYF. The genes are TRBV5-4 and TRBJ2-5, with TRBD1 identical over 7 bases. Losses at the gene ends were 1 base for V and 2 bases for J; bases not matched to a gene: 8. The CDR3 contains 16 residues. CDR1 and CDR2 (germline): SGHNT, YYREEE (reference sequence).

This chain uses TRBV7-9 with TRBJ1-1; D remains ambiguous. There are 15 residues in the CDR3. The germline CDR1 and CDR2 sequences are SEHNR and FQNEAQ (reference sequence). V was cut by 4 bases and J by 1 base, with 13 bases left in between. CDR3: CASSSRAGKNTEAFF. The CDR3, as DNA: TGTGCCAGCAGCTCCCGGGCCGGGAAGAACACTGAAGCTTTCTTT.